Presented here are 25 T cell receptor beta chains from one specimen sequenced in a study of beta chain features in type 1 diabetes. These TCRs' antigens remain unknown. The sequenced template was cDNA made from the entire isolated RNA. Assay used: immunoSEQ multiplex PCR; TCRdb lists only in-frame clones, some missing. The repertoire holds roughly 400,000 clones, with around a tenth as singletons. Study results and limitations: Type 1 diabetes patients had TCRB CDR3s that were shorter (moderately but significantly so) in all four CD4+ subsets.

Sequencing input: central memory CD4+ T cells from blood. All receptors derive from a man aged 25 to 45 with type 1 diabetes.

There are a few counts of this clone. The chain joins TRBV2 to TRBJ1-1; the D is unclear. The CDR3 runs 15 residues. Trimming shortened V by 2 bases and J by 1 base, and 11 bases separated the two germline ends. The germline V gene encodes CDR1 SNHLY and CDR2 FYNNEI. This CDR3 reads CASSEYGVGNTEAFF. For the CDR3, the DNA is TGTGCCAGCAGTGAATATGGGGTTGGGAACACTGAAGCTTTCTTT.

Here the CDR3 DNA reads TGTGCCAGCTCAGTGGAAAGTACCTACAATGAGCAGTTCTTC. This codes for CASSVESTYNEQFF. This chain connects TRBV18 to TRBJ2-1, with D unclear. CDR3 length: 14 residues. CDR1 and CDR2 (germline): KGHSH, LQKENI. V was shortened by 5 bases and J by 2 bases, with 10 bases between the two germline ends. Full variable domain (outside the CDR3, taken from reference TRBV18 and TRBJ2-1): NAGVMQNPRHLVRRRGQEARLRCSPMKGHSHVYWYRQLPEEGLKFMVYLQKENIIDESGMPKERFSAEFPKEGPSILRIQQVVRGDSAAYFCASSVESTYNEQFFGPGTRLTVL.

This clone was recorded a few times. J is TRBJ2-7 and V is TRBV28; 10 bases are a match to TRBD1. Per the germline V gene, CDR1 is MDHEN and CDR2 is SYDVKM. The trim removed 1 base at V and 4 bases at J, leaving 4 bases unmatched. CDR3 length: 15 amino acids. CDR3 sequence reads: CASSLSTGGRYEQYF. The CDR3 DNA reads TGTGCCAGCAGTTTATCGACAGGGGGCAGGTACGAGCAGTACTTC.

This clone was picked up a small number of times. The V call is TRBV6-5, the J call TRBJ2-2; 9 positions agree with TRBD1. CDR1 is MNHEY, CDR2 SVGAGI, per germline. The CDR3 covers 14 residues. Trimming took 5 bases from V and 3 from J; bases not matched to a gene: 1. The CDR3 DNA follows: TGTGCCAGCAGTCGGACAGGGGACACCGGGGAGCTGTTTTTT. It translates to CASSRTGDTGELFF.

The J gene is TRBJ2-1, the V gene TRBV13; 10 bases fit TRBD2. The CDR3 is 15 amino acids. CDR1 and CDR2 (germline): PRHDT, FYEKMQ (reference sequence). Trimming cost V 2 bases and J 7 bases; bases outside gene matches: 5. The CDR3 sequence is CASSLSQREGNEQFF. In nucleotides, the CDR3 is TGTGCCAGCAGCTTAAGCCAGCGGGAGGGGAATGAGCAGTTCTTC.

The chain joins TRBV2 to TRBJ2-5; 7 nucleotides agree with TRBD1. The V and J ends lost 5 bases and 1 base, in that order; junction bases with no gene match: 1. From germline, CDR1 is SNHLY and CDR2 FYNNEI. This CDR3 has 13 residues. The CDR3 nucleotides are TGTGCCAGCAGTAGGGACAGCCAAGAGACCCAGTACTTC. Translating it yields CASSRDSQETQYF.

The chain uses TRBV7-2 and TRBJ2-5, with D perhaps matching TRBD1 (5 bases). The CDR3 sequence is 15 residues long. Germline V gene sequence: CDR1 SGHTA, CDR2 FQGNSA. The V and J ends lost 7 bases and 5 bases respectively, with 20 bases between them. The CDR3 DNA reads TGTGCCAGCACCCCAGGACAACAAAAGGGGGAGACCCAGTACTTC. It translates to CASTPGQQKGETQYF.

The chain joins TRBV4-2 to TRBJ2-2; tentatively, D is TRBD2 (7 bases). V lost 0 bases to trimming and J lost 4 bases, with 24 bases between them. The CDR3 spans 20 residues. Germline-derived CDR1 and CDR2 are LGHNA and YNFKEQ. The CDR3 sequence: CASSQDQGRLANDFTGELFF. The CDR3 region has the DNA TGTGCCAGCAGCCAAGATCAGGGGAGACTAGCAAATGATTTCACCGGGGAGCTGTTTTTT.

CDR3 nucleotide sequence: TGTGCCAGCAGCCAAGATGCAGTTCAGCCCCAGCATTTT. Amino acid sequence: CASSQDAVQPQHF. This chain connects TRBV4-2 to TRBJ1-5, with D unclear. Germline V gene data show CDR1 as LGHNA and CDR2 as YNFKEQ. CDR3 size: 13 residues. Trimming pared 0 bases from V and 6 bases from J, leaving 6 bases between.

This clone was counted a few times. V is TRBV5-1 and J is TRBJ2-1; D not certain. V was cut by 4 bases and J by 7 bases, with 24 bases left in between. The CDR3 extends over 17 amino acids. Germline CDR1 reads SGHRS; CDR2 reads YFSETQ. CDR3 DNA: TGCGCCAGCAGCCCTCAGGTTGACCTGTTTCGAGGAAATGAGCAGTTCTTC. Translation gives CASSPQVDLFRGNEQFF.

The J gene is TRBJ1-5, the V gene TRBV6-6, with TRBD1 identical over 9 bases. The V gene end was trimmed by 6 bases and the J gene end by 7 bases; junction bases not matched to a gene: 4. Germline V CDR1 and CDR2: MNHNY, SVGAGI (reference sequence). CDR3 size: 13 residues. This chain's CDR3 is CASRYDRGQPQHF. DNA of the CDR3: TGTGCCAGCAGGTATGACAGGGGGCAGCCCCAGCATTTT.

The rearrangement uses TRBV7-8 and TRBJ2-2, with D tentatively TRBD2 (6 bases). Trimming removed 6 bases at V and 0 bases at J, with 17 bases between. CDR3 length: 17 residues. In germline, CDR1 is SGHVS, CDR2 FQNEAQ. The CDR3 loop is CASRPRVWGANTGELFF. The DNA of the CDR3 is TGTGCCAGCAGGCCAAGGGTGTGGGGGGCGAACACCGGGGAGCTGTTTTTT.

Concerning this clone itself: Other DNA sequences from this sample encode an identical CDR3 as well. This sequence joins TRBV28 and TRBJ2-1; tentatively, D is TRBD1 or TRBD2 (5 bases each). Trimming shortened V by 8 bases and J by 0 bases, and 8 bases separated the two germline ends. The CDR3 sequence is 13 residues long. CDR1 and CDR2 (germline): MDHEN, SYDVKM. CDR3 in amino acids: CASGGNSYNEQFF. CDR3 nucleotides: TGTGCCAGCGGGGGTAACTCCTACAATGAGCAGTTCTTC.

This clone was seen more than once but under ten times. The chain has TRBV11-2 and TRBJ2-1; weak D call: TRBD1 (5 bases). This CDR3 is built from 14 residues. V was clipped by 0 bases and J by 9 bases, with 12 bases between them. CDR1 is SGHAT and CDR2 is FQNNGV in the germline V gene. CDR3 loop: CASSLESGWGEQFF. The CDR3 DNA follows: TGTGCCAGCAGCTTAGAGTCAGGGTGGGGTGAGCAGTTCTTC. The full variable domain, in which reference TRBV11-2 and TRBJ2-1 provide the parts outside the CDR3, is EAGVAQSPRYKIIEKRQSVAFWCNPISGHATLYWYQQILGQGPKLLIQFQNNGVVDDSQLPKDRFSAERLKGVDSTLKIQPAKLEDSAVYLCASSLESGWGEQFFGPGTRLTVL.

The table lists this clone with a few counts. The chain links TRBV28 to TRBJ1-1; tentatively, D is TRBD1 (5 bases). Trimming cost V 6 bases and J 6 bases, with 26 bases left between them. The germline V gene has CDR1 MDHEN and CDR2 SYDVKM. This CDR3 is 17 amino acids long. The CDR3 bases are TGTGCCAGCAGCTCGCCCGGTGGGGCCCCCGGGGGGGCTGAAGCTTTCTTT. Translated, it gives CASSSPGGAPGGAEAFF.

The sample holds a few counts of this clone. V gene TRBV6-1 combines with J gene TRBJ2-1; D tentatively fits TRBD1 or TRBD2 (5 bases each). There are 15 residues in the CDR3. Germline V CDR1 and CDR2: MNHNS, SASEGT. Trimming took off 6 bases at V and 2 bases at J, with 14 bases between the two ends. CDR3 coding DNA: TGTGCCAGCAGCTCTTACGGGGCTACCTACAATGAGCAGTTCTTC. Its translation: CASSSYGATYNEQFF.

There are a few counts of this clone. V and J are TRBV9 and TRBJ2-1; D is possibly TRBD2 (5 bases). This CDR3 has 16 residues. Trimming took 2 bases from V and 5 from J, leaving 17 bases between them. CDR1 and CDR2 from the germline V gene are SGDLS and YYNGEE. The CDR3 protein is CASSVFTGFGDNEQFF. For the CDR3, the DNA is TGTGCCAGCAGCGTTTTTACCGGGTTCGGGGACAATGAGCAGTTCTTC.

As for this clone: Other DNA sequences in this sample translate to the same CDR3. The V call is TRBV2, the J call TRBJ2-3; 12 bases fit TRBD2. Germline CDR1 is SNHLY and CDR2 is FYNNEI. With 5 bases clipped from V and 4 bases from J, the junction kept 4 bases outside the gene matches. The CDR3 spans 15 residues. CDR3 amino acids: CASSRLAGAPDTQYF. CDR3 nucleotides: TGTGCCAGCAGTCGACTAGCGGGAGCCCCAGATACGCAGTATTTT.

The V gene is TRBV27, the J gene TRBJ2-1; 8 positions agree with TRBD2. J lost 3 bases, V lost 5 bases, and 6 bases had no gene match. CDR1 MNHEY and CDR2 SMNVEV come from the germline V gene (reference sequence). The CDR3 contains 15 residues. This CDR3 reads CASSLLAGDYNEQFF. The CDR3 DNA reads TGTGCCAGCAGTCTGCTAGCGGGCGACTACAATGAGCAGTTCTTC.

This clone was detected a few times. This chain links TRBV9 with TRBJ2-2; D unresolved. Between the trimmed V and J ends, which lost 4 bases and 5 bases, there was a span of 6 bases. The CDR3 is 12 residues long. CDR1 and CDR2 (germline): SGDLS, YYNGEE. The CDR3 sequence: CASSTRTGELFF. In nucleotides, the CDR3 is TGTGCCAGCAGCACCCGTACCGGGGAGCTGTTTTTT.

This clone was counted ten times or more. The J gene is TRBJ1-5, the V gene TRBV28; 8 bases align to TRBD1. Germline V gene lookup returns CDR1 MDHEN and CDR2 SYDVKM. This CDR3 region has 12 residues. Losses at the gene ends were 7 bases for V and 5 bases for J; bases not matched to a gene: 1. The CDR3 reads CASKQGDQPQHF. CDR3 sequence (DNA): TGTGCCAGCAAACAGGGGGATCAGCCCCAGCATTTT.

The rearrangement uses TRBV4-2 and TRBJ1-4; D gene unclear. The CDR3 sequence is 14 residues long. V was cut by 4 bases and J by 0 bases, with 6 bases left in between. CDR1 and CDR2 from the germline V gene are LGHNA and YNFKEQ. This CDR3 is CASSRATTNEKLFF. The DNA of the CDR3 is TGTGCCAGCAGCCGTGCAACAACTAATGAAAAACTGTTTTTT.

There are a few counts of this clone. V and J are TRBV2 and TRBJ1-3; TRBD1 matches at 10 bases. The germline CDR1 and CDR2 sequences are SNHLY and FYNNEI. This CDR3 comprises 16 residues. V lost 5 bases, J lost 0 bases, and 4 bases stayed unmatched. CDR3 sequence (DNA): TGTGCCAGCAGTCGACAGGGGGCCGGCTCTGGAAACACCATATATTTT. Encoded protein: CASSRQGAGSGNTIYF.

This clone was counted a few times. The rearrangement uses TRBV28 and TRBJ2-7; D uncertain. Germline V gene lookup returns CDR1 MDHEN and CDR2 SYDVKM. Trimming cost V 0 bases and J 3 bases, with 3 bases left between them. The CDR3 runs 12 residues. The CDR3 here is CASSLWNYEQYF. In DNA form, the CDR3 reads TGTGCCAGCAGTTTATGGAACTACGAGCAGTACTTC.

This clone has just a few counts. The rearrangement joins TRBV7-2 to TRBJ2-5, with TRBD1 identical over 8 bases. This CDR3 is 13 amino acids long. CDR1 is SGHTA and CDR2 is FQGNSA in the germline V gene. J lost 4 bases, V lost 5 bases, and 3 bases had no gene match. CDR3 sequence (DNA): TGTGCCAGCAGCCGGACAGGGCTAGAGACCCAGTACTTC. It yields the protein CASSRTGLETQYF.